The 3 T cell receptor beta chains below all came from one sample that was sequenced in a study of cytomegalovirus exposure and HLA in healthy donors. The PCR made use of 60 Vbeta and 13 Jbeta primers. Measured with immunoSEQ multiplex PCR; TCRdb has only the in-frame clones, and not every one. The sample lists about 67,000 clones, 65% to 70% occurring once. Sequenced input: PBMCs. These receptors all come from a woman in her twenties or thirties in good health and CMV-seronegative.

The chain joins TRBV21-1 to TRBJ2-3; the table's D call of TRBD2 was not tested on the DNA. TRBV21-1 is labeled a pseudogene. This CDR3 comprises 17 residues. CDR3 residues: CASSGRGLAGAPDTQYF. The DNA of the CDR3 is TGTGCCAGCAGCGGAAGAGGACTAGCGGGGGCCCCAGATACGCAGTATTTT.

Comments on this clone: A read error may account for a junction end that differs from germline. The chain couples TRBV7-9 to TRBJ2-5; D is perhaps TRBD2 (5 bases). Germline CDR1 SEHNR, CDR2 FQNEAQ (reference sequence). The CDR3 has 16 residues. The CDR3 region is CSSSSDMWELQETQYF. The CDR3 region has the DNA TGTTCCAGCAGCTCAGACATGTGGGAGTTGCAAGAGACCCAGTACTTC.

This clone was counted a few times. This chain joins TRBV10-2 and TRBJ1-5; D gene uncertain. V lost 6 bases and J lost 6, with 9 bases in between. Germline V gene data show CDR1 as WSHSY and CDR2 as SAAADI. CDR3 length: 12 amino acids. CDR3 loop: CASRVAGQPQHF. The CDR3 DNA is TGCGCCAGCAGGGTCGCGGGTCAGCCCCAGCATTTT.